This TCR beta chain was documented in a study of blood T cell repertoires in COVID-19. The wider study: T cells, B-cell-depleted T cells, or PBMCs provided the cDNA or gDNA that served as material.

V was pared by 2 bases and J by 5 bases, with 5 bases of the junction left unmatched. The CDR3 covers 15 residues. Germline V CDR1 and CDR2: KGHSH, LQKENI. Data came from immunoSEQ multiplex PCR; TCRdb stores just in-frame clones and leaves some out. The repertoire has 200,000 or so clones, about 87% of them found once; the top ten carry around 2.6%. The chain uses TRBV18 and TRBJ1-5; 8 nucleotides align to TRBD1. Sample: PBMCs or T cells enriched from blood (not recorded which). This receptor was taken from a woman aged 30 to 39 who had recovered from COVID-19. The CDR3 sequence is CASSPVTGEDQPQHF. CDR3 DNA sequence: TGTGCCAGCTCACCAGTGACAGGGGAGGATCAGCCCCAGCATTTT.